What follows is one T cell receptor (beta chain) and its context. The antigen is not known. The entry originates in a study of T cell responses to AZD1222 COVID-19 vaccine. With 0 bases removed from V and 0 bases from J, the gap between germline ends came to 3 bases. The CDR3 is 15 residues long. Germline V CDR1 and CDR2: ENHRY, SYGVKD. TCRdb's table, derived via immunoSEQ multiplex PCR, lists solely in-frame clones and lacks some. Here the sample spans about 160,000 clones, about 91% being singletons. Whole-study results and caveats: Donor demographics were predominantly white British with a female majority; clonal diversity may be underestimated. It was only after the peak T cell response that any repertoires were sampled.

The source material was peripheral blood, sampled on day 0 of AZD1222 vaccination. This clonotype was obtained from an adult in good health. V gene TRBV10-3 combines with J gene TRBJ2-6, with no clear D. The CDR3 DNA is TGTGCCATCAGTGAGTCCGTCTCTGGGGCCAACGTCCTGACTTTC. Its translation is CAISESVSGANVLTF.